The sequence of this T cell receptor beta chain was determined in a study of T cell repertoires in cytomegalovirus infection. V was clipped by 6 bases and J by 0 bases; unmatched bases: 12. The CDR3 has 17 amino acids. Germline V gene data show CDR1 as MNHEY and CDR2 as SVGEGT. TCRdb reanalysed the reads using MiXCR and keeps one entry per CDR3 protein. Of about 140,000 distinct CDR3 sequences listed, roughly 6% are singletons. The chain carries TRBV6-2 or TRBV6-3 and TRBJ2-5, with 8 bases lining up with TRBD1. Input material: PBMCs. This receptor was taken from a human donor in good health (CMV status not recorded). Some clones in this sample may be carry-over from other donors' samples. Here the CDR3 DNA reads TGTGCCAGCAGACCAAAATGGACAGGGCCGTACCAAGAGACCCAGTACTTC. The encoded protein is CASRPKWTGPYQETQYF.